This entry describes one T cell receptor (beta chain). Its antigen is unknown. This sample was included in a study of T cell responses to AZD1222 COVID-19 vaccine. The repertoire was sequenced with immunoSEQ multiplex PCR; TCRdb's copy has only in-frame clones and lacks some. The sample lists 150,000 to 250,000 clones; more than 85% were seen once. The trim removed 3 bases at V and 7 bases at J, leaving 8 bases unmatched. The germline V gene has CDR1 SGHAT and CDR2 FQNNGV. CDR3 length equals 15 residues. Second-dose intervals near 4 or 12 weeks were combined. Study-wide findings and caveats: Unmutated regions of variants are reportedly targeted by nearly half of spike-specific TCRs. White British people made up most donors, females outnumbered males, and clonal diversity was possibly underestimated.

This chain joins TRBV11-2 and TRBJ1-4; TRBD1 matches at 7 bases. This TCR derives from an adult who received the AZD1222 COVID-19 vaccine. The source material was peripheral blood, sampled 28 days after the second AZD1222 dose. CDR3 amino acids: CASSLQGGRSEKLFF. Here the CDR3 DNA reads TGTGCCAGCAGCTTGCAAGGGGGCAGGTCTGAAAAACTGTTTTTT.